This T cell receptor (beta chain) was observed in a study of T cell repertoires in cytomegalovirus infection. Study overall: HLA-B-restricted CMV epitopes that are well studied were used alongside recently identified HLA-C-restricted ones. An indication of both CMV infection and matching HLA type came from public TCR beta signatures. Notes on the study in general: Ex vivo responses were dominated by HLA-C-restricted CMV-specific TCR beta clonotypes.

Notes on this clonotype: Its cognate antigen is unknown.

CDR1 is SEHNR, CDR2 FQNEAQ, per germline (reference sequence). Trimming pared 7 bases from V and 2 bases from J, leaving 9 bases between. The CDR3 sequence is 12 residues long. From the reads, TCRdb called clonotypes with MiXCR, one entry per CDR3 protein. The table lists about 140,000 distinct CDR3 sequences, 30% to 40% of them singletons. The TCR comes from a human donor in good health (CMV status not recorded). Some clones in this sample may be carry-over from other donors' samples. This specimen consisted of CD8+ T cells from cultured PBMCs, obtained from culture after CMV antigen stimulation. The J gene is TRBJ2-7, the V gene TRBV7-9; a possible D gene is TRBD2 (5 bases). CDR3 bases: TGTGCCAGCAACCCGGGGACCTACGAGCAGTACTTC. Translation: CASNPGTYEQYF. Supplemented by reference TRBV7-9 and TRBJ2-7, the full variable domain reads DTGVSQNPRHKITKRGQNVTFRCDPISEHNRLYWYRQTLGQGPEFLTYFQNEAQLEKSRLLSDRFSAERPKGSFSTLEIQRTEQGDSAMYLCASNPGTYEQYFGPGTRLTVT.